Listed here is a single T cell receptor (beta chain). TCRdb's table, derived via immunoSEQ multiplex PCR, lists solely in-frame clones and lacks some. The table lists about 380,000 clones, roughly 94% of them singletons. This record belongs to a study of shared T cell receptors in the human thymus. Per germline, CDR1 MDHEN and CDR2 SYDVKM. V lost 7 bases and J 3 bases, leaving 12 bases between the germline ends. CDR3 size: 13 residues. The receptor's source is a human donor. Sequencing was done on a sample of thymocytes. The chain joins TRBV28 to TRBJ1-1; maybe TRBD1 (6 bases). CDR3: CASTVGGHTEAFF. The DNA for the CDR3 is TGTGCCAGCACCGTCGGGGGCCACACTGAAGCTTTCTTT.